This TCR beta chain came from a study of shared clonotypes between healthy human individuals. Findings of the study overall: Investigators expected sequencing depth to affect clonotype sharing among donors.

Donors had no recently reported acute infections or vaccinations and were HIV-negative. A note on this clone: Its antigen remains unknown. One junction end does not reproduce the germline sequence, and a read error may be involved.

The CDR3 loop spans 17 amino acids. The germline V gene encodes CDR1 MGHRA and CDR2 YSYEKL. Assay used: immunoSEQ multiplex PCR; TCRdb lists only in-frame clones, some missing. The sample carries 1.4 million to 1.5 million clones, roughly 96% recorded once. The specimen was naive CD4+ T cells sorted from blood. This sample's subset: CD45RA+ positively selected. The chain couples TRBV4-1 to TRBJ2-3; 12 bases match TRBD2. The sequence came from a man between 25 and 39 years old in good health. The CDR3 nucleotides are TGCGCCTCCTCTAGGGATGGACTAGCGGGACGCACATATACGCAGTATTTT. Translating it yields CASSRDGLAGRTYTQYF.